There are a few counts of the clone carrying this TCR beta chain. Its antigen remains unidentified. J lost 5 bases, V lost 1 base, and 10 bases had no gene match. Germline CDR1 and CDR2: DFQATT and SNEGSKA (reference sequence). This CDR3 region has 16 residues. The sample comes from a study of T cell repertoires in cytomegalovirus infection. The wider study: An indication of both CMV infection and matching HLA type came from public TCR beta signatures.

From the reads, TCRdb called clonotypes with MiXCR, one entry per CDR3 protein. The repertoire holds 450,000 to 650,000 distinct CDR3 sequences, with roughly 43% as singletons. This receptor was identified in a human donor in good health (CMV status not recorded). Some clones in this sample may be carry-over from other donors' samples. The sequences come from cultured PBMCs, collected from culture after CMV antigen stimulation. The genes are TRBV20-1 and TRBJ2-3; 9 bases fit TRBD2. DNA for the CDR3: TGCAGTGCTAGAGGTCAGACTAGCGGAGTGTTAGATACGCAGTATTTT. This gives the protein CSARGQTSGVLDTQYF.